These T cell receptor beta chains were read from a single sample in a study of cytomegalovirus exposure and HLA in healthy donors. TCRdb keeps only in-frame clones here, not all; method: immunoSEQ multiplex PCR. The top ten hold just under 9.5% of the sample, which has around 110,000 clones, 55% to 75% seen once. Sequenced sample: PBMCs. The receptor set was obtained from a woman between 35 and 50 years old in good health and CMV-seropositive. CDR3s include the opening cysteine and the closing phenylalanine or tryptophan. Each record gives: D gene, clone size, V gene, J gene, CDR3 protein, CDR3 DNA. A D gene is named only where the DNA matches it firmly. For some rows the clone size is stated as once, few or many, or as a class when expanded; others skip it.

d_call: TRBD2
clone_size: few
v_call: TRBV7-3
j_call: TRBJ2-2
cdr3_aa: CASSWSGSAGELFF
cdr3_nt: TGTGCCAGCAGCTGGAGCGGGAGCGCCGGGGAGCTGTTTTTT

d_call: -
clone_size: few
v_call: TRBV29-1
j_call: TRBJ2-7
cdr3_aa: CSVGGRLTYEQYF
cdr3_nt: TGCAGCGTTGGGGGGCGACTAACCTACGAGCAGTACTTC

d_call: -
clone_size: -
v_call: TRBV27
j_call: TRBJ2-1
cdr3_aa: CATAKGGGPLNEQFF
cdr3_nt: TGTGCCACCGCAAAAGGGGGAGGGCCTCTGAATGAGCAGTTCTTC

d_call: -
clone_size: -
v_call: TRBV9
j_call: TRBJ1-1
cdr3_aa: CASSVGAQGGVNTEAFF
cdr3_nt: TGTGCCAGCAGCGTAGGGGCCCAAGGAGGGGTGAACACTGAAGCTTTCTTT

d_call: -
clone_size: -
v_call: TRBV5-1
j_call: TRBJ1-3
cdr3_aa: CASSWDSQRGNTIYF
cdr3_nt: TGCGCCAGCAGCTGGGACTCTCAGAGGGGAAACACCATATATTTT

d_call: TRBD2
clone_size: few
v_call: TRBV27
j_call: TRBJ2-6
cdr3_aa: CASSLTQRERGSGANVLTF
cdr3_nt: TGTGCCAGCAGTCTAACCCAGCGGGAGAGGGGCTCTGGGGCCAACGTCCTGACTTTC

d_call: -
clone_size: -
v_call: TRBV7-7
j_call: TRBJ2-2
cdr3_aa: CASSTLTAANTGELFF
cdr3_nt: TGTGCCAGCAGCACCTTGACAGCCGCGAACACCGGGGAGCTGTTTTTT

d_call: -
clone_size: -
v_call: TRBV4-3
j_call: TRBJ2-3
cdr3_aa: CASSQVTAGSTDTQYF
cdr3_nt: TGCGCCAGCAGCCAAGTTACAGCGGGCAGCACAGATACGCAGTATTTT

d_call: TRBD2
clone_size: -
v_call: TRBV28
j_call: TRBJ2-3
cdr3_aa: CASSPGLAGGRRTSTQYF
cdr3_nt: TGTGCCAGCAGTCCTGGACTAGCGGGAGGGCGACGCACAAGTACGCAGTATTTT

d_call: TRBD1
clone_size: -
v_call: TRBV28
j_call: TRBJ2-7
cdr3_aa: CASGDRGLPMGYF
cdr3_nt: TGTGCCAGCGGTGACAGGGGATTACCTATGGGGTACTTC

d_call: -
clone_size: -
v_call: TRBV25-1
j_call: TRBJ2-1
cdr3_aa: CASSEEGQSDEQFF
cdr3_nt: TGTGCCAGCAGTGAGGAAGGACAGTCGGATGAGCAGTTCTTC

d_call: TRBD2
clone_size: -
v_call: TRBV2
j_call: TRBJ2-7
cdr3_aa: CASSEPLTSGIHEQYF
cdr3_nt: TGTGCCAGCAGTGAACCACTGACTAGCGGGATACACGAGCAGTACTTC